This is a list of T cell receptor beta chains from one sample in a study of follicular helper T cells after annual influenza vaccination. TCRdb's copy holds only in-frame clones and misses some; the assay was immunoSEQ multiplex PCR. Here the sample spans 11,000 to 15,000 clones, 84% being singletons. This material consisted of CXCR5- memory CD4+ T cells sorted from blood, taken on the day of influenza vaccination. These receptors all come from an adult who received the influenza vaccine. Both conserved end residues are part of each CDR3. Fields, in order: clone size, V gene, D gene, J gene, CDR3 DNA, CDR3 protein. D genes are given only for firm matches. Size is stated for part of the rows, as once, few or many counts, or as a class when the clone is expanded.

.	TRBV5-1	.	TRBJ2-5	TGCGCCAGCAGCTTGGGAGTTCTCATTGGGGAGACCCAGTACTTC	CASSLGVLIGETQYF
.	TRBV5-5	TRBD1	TRBJ2-2	TGTGCCAGCAGCAAGGAGCGCCAGGGGGCGGCCGGGGAGCTGTTTTTT	CASSKERQGAAGELFF
.	TRBV7-6	.	TRBJ1-5	TGTGCCAGCAGCCTCAGGGAGAAAGGGCAGCCCCAGCATTTT	CASSLREKGQPQHF
.	TRBV7-2	.	TRBJ1-1	TGTGCCAGCAGCAGAGAAGTGAACACTGAAGCTTTCTTT	CASSREVNTEAFF
.	TRBV28	.	TRBJ1-3	TGTGCCGCTCAAAGCCGGTCACCGTCTCGAAACACCATATATTTT	CAAQSRSPSRNTIYF
.	TRBV6-5	.	TRBJ2-7	TGTGCCAGCAGTTACTCTTCCGGGACGCAGTACTTC	CASSYSSGTQYF
.	TRBV7-9	TRBD1	TRBJ1-1	TGTGCCAGCACCCTAGTGGGGACAGGGAACACTGAAGCTTTCTTT	CASTLVGTGNTEAFF
.	TRBV21-1	.	TRBJ2-7	TGTGCCAGCATCCCCTACGAGCAGTACTTC	CASIPYEQYF
.	TRBV28	.	TRBJ1-6	TGTGCCAGCAGTTTGGGAGGGGCCTATAATTCACCCCTCCACTTT	CASSLGGAYNSPLHF
once	TRBV6-5	TRBD1	TRBJ1-1	TGTGCCAGCACCCGGGACAGGGTAAACACTGAAGCTTTCTTT	CASTRDRVNTEAFF
.	TRBV7-9	TRBD1	TRBJ2-3	TGTGCCAGCAGCTTTGGAGGGACAGGACTCACAGATACGCAGTATTTT	CASSFGGTGLTDTQYF
once	TRBV7-2	.	TRBJ1-3	TGTGCCAGCAGCGTTACAGTAGCCTCTGGAAACACCATATATTTT	CASSVTVASGNTIYF
few	TRBV27	.	TRBJ1-5	TGTGCCAGCAGTCCGCAGGGGCCCAATCAGCCCCAGCATTTT	CASSPQGPNQPQHF
.	TRBV25-1	TRBD1	TRBJ1-1	TGTGCCAGCAGTGAGCCCGGGACAGGCGACCCTAGGACTGAAGCTTTCTTT	CASSEPGTGDPRTEAFF
.	TRBV18	.	TRBJ2-2	TGTGCCAGCTCATCGGATCAGGGGCCCACCGGGGAGCTGTTTTTT	CASSSDQGPTGELFF
.	TRBV5-1	.	TRBJ1-1	TGCGCCAGCAGCGATCAGGGGAACACTGAAGCTTTCTTT	CASSDQGNTEAFF
.	TRBV19	.	TRBJ1-2	TGTGCCAGTAGCAGGACGGCACAAAACTATGGCTACACCTTC	CASSRTAQNYGYTF
.	TRBV28	.	TRBJ1-5	TGTGCCAGCAGTTTATCCGGGACCTCGACGAGCAATCAGCCCCAGCATTTT	CASSLSGTSTSNQPQHF
.	TRBV11-2	.	TRBJ1-5	TGTGCCAGCAGCTTGGGTGCGGGTCAGCCCCAGCATTTT	CASSLGAGQPQHF
.	TRBV19	TRBD1	TRBJ1-5	TGTGCCAGTATAGCGCCGGGACAGGGGGGTCAGCCCCAGCATTTT	CASIAPGQGGQPQHF
.	TRBV5-1	.	TRBJ2-1	TGCGCCAGCAGCACCGGGACGGGCTCCTACAATGAGCAGTTCTTC	CASSTGTGSYNEQFF
.	TRBV15	.	TRBJ2-6	TGTGCCACCAGCAGAGGACCCCCCTCTGGGGCCAACGTCCTGACTTTC	CATSRGPPSGANVLTF
.	TRBV18	TRBD1	TRBJ1-1	TGTGCCAGCTCACTTAGAGACCGGGACAGTGAAGCTTTCTTT	CASSLRDRDSEAFF
.	TRBV28	.	TRBJ2-7	TGTGCCAGCAGTTTAAAGTCCTACGAGCAGTACTTC	CASSLKSYEQYF
.	TRBV7-2	TRBD1	TRBJ1-2	TGTGCCAGCAGCCCCTCCCGGGGACTAAGACAGGGTCATGGCTACACCTTC	CASSPSRGLRQGHGYTF
.	TRBV30	.	TRBJ2-5	TGTGCCTGGAGTGTACGCCGAGGGGCGGAGACCCAGTACTTC	CAWSVRRGAETQYF
.	TRBV6-1	.	TRBJ1-1	TGTGCCAGCAGTACCCAGACGGTGAACACTGAAGCTTTCTTT	CASSTQTVNTEAFF
.	TRBV4-1	TRBD2	TRBJ2-7	TGCGCCAGCAGCCGGGGACTAGCGGGGAGCTACGAGCAGTACTTC	CASSRGLAGSYEQYF
.	TRBV2	TRBD2	TRBJ2-1	TGTGCCAGCGTTGCTGCGGAACTAGCGGGGGTGTACAATGAGCAGTTCTTC	CASVAAELAGVYNEQFF
.	TRBV27	.	TRBJ2-6	TGTGCCAGCCGACCCTACGGGACTGGGGCCAACGTCCTGACTTTC	CASRPYGTGANVLTF
.	TRBV28	.	TRBJ1-3	TGTGCCAGCGGACTGACGGCTTTCTCTGGAAACACCATATATTTT	CASGLTAFSGNTIYF
.	TRBV19	.	TRBJ2-3	TGTGCCAGTAGTACCTACCCCCGGGCTCGTAGCACAGATACGCAGTATTTT	CASSTYPRARSTDTQYF
few	TRBV28	.	TRBJ1-5	TGTGCCAGCAGTTCGTGGACGAGGGTGGATAGCAATCAGCCCCAGCATTTT	CASSSWTRVDSNQPQHF
.	TRBV4-1	TRBD2	TRBJ2-1	TGCGCCAGCAGCCAAAGACTAGCGGGTGTGAGCTCCTACAATGAGCAGTTCTTC	CASSQRLAGVSSYNEQFF
.	TRBV7-2	.	TRBJ1-2	TGTGCCAGCAGCTTAGGGCAGAGCTATGGCTACACCTTC	CASSLGQSYGYTF
.	TRBV6-1	.	TRBJ2-7	TGTGCCAGCAGTGAAGCCCTGGCAGTCTACGAGCAGTACTTC	CASSEALAVYEQYF
.	TRBV6-1	TRBD1	TRBJ2-5	TGTGCCAGCAGTGTCCAACAGGGGGCTCGGGAGACCCAGTACTTC	CASSVQQGARETQYF
.	TRBV4-1	TRBD1	TRBJ2-7	TGCGCCAGCAGCCAAGGTTATGGCAGACAGGGTATGGACTACGAGCAGTACTTC	CASSQGYGRQGMDYEQYF
once	TRBV15	.	TRBJ2-2	TGTGCCACCAGCAGGGGGGGAAACACCGGGGAGCTGTTTTTT	CATSRGGNTGELFF
.	TRBV5-4	TRBD2	TRBJ2-5	TGTGCCAGCAGCTCCAGCAGCCTAGCGGTGTCAGAGACCCAGTACTTC	CASSSSSLAVSETQYF
.	TRBV7-2	.	TRBJ1-2	TGTGCCAGCAGCTTAGATGGGGTCAGCATGGGCTACACCTTC	CASSLDGVSMGYTF
few	TRBV2	.	TRBJ2-5	TGTGCCAGCAGTATGGACGGAAGGGAAGAGACCCAGTACTTC	CASSMDGREETQYF
few	TRBV7-9	TRBD1	TRBJ2-7	TGTGCCAGCAGCGAGGGGACAGCTCAAACCTACGAGCAGTACTTC	CASSEGTAQTYEQYF
.	TRBV30	.	TRBJ1-5	TGTGCCTGGAGTCGGGCAGACGATCAGCCCCAGCATTTT	CAWSRADDQPQHF